This TCR beta chain was sequenced during a study of blood T cells in healthy people across ages (dated by TCRdb to the mid-2010s). About the full investigation: In model experiments, template switching captured about one uniquely barcoded TCR beta cDNA molecule for every two T cells. For two donors (one aged 18 to 30 and one aged 80 or older), the study analyzed two additional independent replicas of 1 million unique cDNA reads from the same blood draw. To avoid experimental bias, donors of different ages were distributed randomly across sequencing lanes. To track age-related changes in TCR beta repertoire diversity, the study relied on deep sequencing normalized with unique cDNA molecular identifiers. The donors were divided into four age groups: young (average around 16 years), middle-aged (roughly 42), aged (about 62) and long-lived (roughly 82).

The donors were some 36 Caucasian individuals from Russia, aged roughly 6 to 100 years, who were systemically healthy. Each donor gave 9 to 10 milliliters of peripheral blood, collected into EDTA-treated Vacutainer tubes. Ficoll-Paque density-gradient centrifugation was used to isolate PBMCs, with at least 7 million obtained per sample. Trizol reagent was used to extract total RNA from the PBMCs, yielding at least 5.5 micrograms per sample. For every donor, flow cytometry on a PBMC aliquot measured the percentage of naive CD45RAhigh/CD27high T cells. Counted from cysteine to phenylalanine, this CDR3 has 14 amino acids. Of all the DNA, just the CDR3 is kept, 42 bases in frame from base 1. The CDR1 and CDR2 encoded by the germline V gene are MDHEN and SYDVKM. Libraries were constructed by 5' RACE. A second PCR of roughly 6 to 11 cycles was run with a J-beta primer mix and a sample-barcoded 5' primer. Each TCR beta cDNA molecule received a unique molecular identifier from a template-switch 5' adaptor carrying 12 random nucleotides. At least 3 million CDR3-containing paired-end reads were obtained from each sample. First-strand cDNA synthesis was performed from all RNA using the Mint cDNA synthesis kit, with priming by a TRBC-specific oligonucleotide. Following uracil-DNA glycosylase treatment, a first 18-cycle PCR with universal primers M1SS and BC2_uni_R was performed on all cDNA. The authors processed their data as follows. Normalization of each sample was performed by random selection of 1 million high-quality reads, each carrying a distinct molecular identifier. Reads sharing molecular identifiers were discarded rather than binned into consensus sequences. MiTCR, with a Q25 quality threshold and the strictest error-elimination algorithm, was used for CDR3 identification, clonotype clustering and error correction. A nonparametric unseen species model with Euler transformation was used to estimate lower-bound total TCR beta diversity. The public reads were run again by TCRdb, first through fastp at Q25 and then through MiXCR, and only productive beta chains were kept. Every distinct CDR3 protein forms one entry, paired with its most common genes and DNA. These V and J calls rely on TCRdb rather than the paper's analysis. In all, the sample holds roughly 1.9 million distinct CDR3 sequences, and roughly 43% of those were seen once. The ten largest clones represent around 23% of the sample.

This clonotype has a handful of counts. The clone's antigen remains unknown. Base qualities are missing; no much larger clone stands one base away. The full study reports these points: Because profiling used bulk unsorted PBMCs, naive and antigen-experienced compartments could not be compared conclusively. There was a strong correlation between observed TCR beta diversity and the percentage of naive T cells measured by flow cytometry. As age increased, observed TCR beta diversity per million T cells dropped in a roughly linear way, and a significant reduction was already evident by age 40. Compared with the aged group, more naive CD4+ T cells, fewer expanded clones and increased TCR diversity were shown by the long-lived group, suggesting age selection. Because the CMV infection status of the donors was unknown, age-related changes in expanded clonotypes may potentially have been confounded. Estimates of total diversity from one million sequenced T cells were regarded as lower bounds and underestimates.

The sequenced material came from blood. The V and J genes are TRBV28 and TRBJ2-5; TRBD1 might be the D gene, on 6 matching bases. The J call may not be correct, given that the DNA end is closer to TRBJ2-7. This clonotype was sampled from a human donor in good health. The sequenced DNA: TGTGCCAGCAGATTCACTAGGGGGTCCTACGAGCAGTACTTC. It is translated as CASRFTRGSYEQYF.